The 13 T cell receptor beta chains in this list originate from one sample, sequenced in a study of immune evolution from preneoplasia to lung adenocarcinoma (dated by TCRdb to the early 2020s). The library was obtained by the immunoSEQ multiplex PCR assay. In TCRdb, the immuneACCESS table is reduced to in-frame sequences with V and J assigned. These tables do not hold every clone; where another copy was compared, an unresolved V gene accounts for under half, and the others remain unexplained. Recorded for this sample are under 2,500 clones; roughly 85% of them occurred a single time. The ten biggest clones cover around a fifth of the sample. The sequenced sample consisted of FFPE adjacent normal lung tissue. Source of these receptors: a person aged 60-79 years with lung adenocarcinoma.

The chain recombines TRBV29-1 with TRBJ2-7, with D maybe TRBD1 (6 bases). The germline gives CDR1 SQVTM, CDR2 ANQGSEA. This CDR3 is 12 amino acids long. Trimming removed 4 bases from V and 3 bases from J, with 10 bases in between. The CDR3 is CSVVGTLYEQYF. The CDR3 nucleotides read TGCAGCGTTGTGGGGACACTCTACGAGCAGTACTTC.

The chain links TRBV21-1 to TRBJ1-1. TRBV21-1 is an annotated pseudogene. This CDR3 comprises 12 residues. The CDR3 region is CASIPRATEAFF. The CDR3 bases are TGTGCCAGCATCCCGAGGGCGACTGAAGCTTTCTTT.

The chain joins TRBV5-4 to TRBJ1-1; D gene ambiguous. V dropped 4 bases and J dropped 5 bases, with 15 bases sitting between them. The CDR3 is 14 amino acids. Germline loops: CDR1 SGHNT, CDR2 YYREEE (reference sequence). CDR3 DNA: TGTGCCAGCAGCCCCGGAGCGGGGTTTACTGAAGCTTTCTTT. Its translation is CASSPGAGFTEAFF.

This chain connects TRBV4-3 to TRBJ2-2; a possible D gene is TRBD2 (6 bases). The CDR3 is 17 residues long. V was clipped by 0 bases and J by 8 bases, with 19 bases between them. In germline, CDR1 is LGHNA, CDR2 YSLEER. The CDR3 sequence is CASSQDARGAGTGELFF. As DNA, the CDR3 is TGCGCCAGCAGCCAAGATGCGCGAGGGGCAGGGACTGGGGAGCTGTTTTTT.

This sequence joins TRBV27 and TRBJ1-2, with unresolved D. CDR1 and CDR2 from the germline V gene are MNHEY and SMNVEV (reference sequence). The CDR3 sequence is 15 residues long. The V end lost 4 bases, the J end lost 0 bases, and 12 bases lay between the germline ends. In DNA, the CDR3 is TGTGCCAGCAGTTGGGCGGGGTGGTCTAACTATGGCTACACCTTC. As protein: CASSWAGWSNYGYTF.

This chain joins TRBV28 and TRBJ2-3; D assignment may be TRBD1 or TRBD2 (5 bases each). Trimming shortened V by 2 bases and J by 2 bases, and 14 bases separated the two germline ends. Looked up from germline, CDR1 is MDHEN and CDR2 is SYDVKM. This CDR3 is 16 amino acids long. The CDR3: CASSLGASRYTDTQYF. The CDR3 nucleotides are TGTGCCAGCAGTTTAGGGGCTAGCAGATACACAGATACGCAGTATTTT.

The chain employs TRBV28 and TRBJ2-5, with 7 nucleotides matching TRBD1. This CDR3 has 13 amino acids. Unmatched junction bases numbered 8, after V lost 9 bases and J lost 4 bases. Germline V gene lookup returns CDR1 MDHEN and CDR2 SYDVKM. The CDR3 DNA reads TGTGCCAGTAATGGACAGGAGAGAGAGACCCAGTACTTC. Protein product: CASNGQERETQYF. Full variable domain (missing parts from reference TRBV28 and TRBJ2-5): DVKVTQSSRYLVKRTGEKVFLECVQDMDHENMFWYRQDPGLGLRLIYFSYDVKMKEKGDIPEGYSVSREKKERFSLILESASTNQTSMYLCASNGQERETQYFGPGTRLLVL.

About this clone: One end of the junction does not line up with germline, which may come from a read error. The gene calls are TRBV27 and TRBJ1-2, with 9 bases identical to TRBD1. Germline V gene sequence: CDR1 MNHEY, CDR2 SMNVEV (reference sequence). The CDR3 is 15 amino acids. The CDR3 bases are TGTGCCAGCGGGTCTCCCGGGACAGGGTACTATAGCTACACCTTC. As protein: CASGSPGTGYYSYTF.

The rearrangement uses TRBV27 and TRBJ2-6; perhaps TRBD1 as D (5 bases). The CDR3 covers 19 residues. V was pared by 5 bases and J by 0 bases, with 20 bases between. Germline loops: CDR1 MNHEY, CDR2 SMNVEV (reference sequence). The CDR3 coding sequence is TGTGCCAGCAGTCCATCCGCAGGGAACACCTACTCTGGGGCCAACGTCCTGACTTTC. This gives the protein CASSPSAGNTYSGANVLTF.

As DNA, the CDR3 is TGTGCCAGCAGCTTGGGGGGCAGGCACGGCTACACCTTC. Amino acids: CASSLGGRHGYTF. V and J are TRBV5-4 and TRBJ1-2; maybe TRBD1 (5 bases). Trimming took 0 bases from V and 8 from J, leaving 11 bases between them. Per germline, CDR1 SGHNT and CDR2 YYREEE (reference sequence). This CDR3 region has 13 residues.

The rearrangement joins TRBV5-6 to TRBJ2-7; D might be TRBD1 (6 bases). The CDR3 runs 13 residues. Germline V gene lookup returns CDR1 SGHDT and CDR2 YYEEEE. V lost 4 bases and J 6 bases, leaving 14 bases between the germline ends. In DNA form, the CDR3 reads TGTGCCAGCAGCCCCGTGGGGGCGCGCGAGCAGTACTTC. Encoded protein: CASSPVGAREQYF. Looking up the rest from reference TRBV5-6 and TRBJ2-7 gives the full variable domain: DAGVTQSPTHLIKTRGQQVTLRCSPKSGHDTVSWYQQALGQGPQFIFQYYEEEERQRGNFPDRFSGHQFPNYSSELNVNALLLGDSALYLCASSPVGAREQYFGPGTRLTVT.

A few counts support this clone. Other DNA sequences within the sample encode an identical CDR3. The rearrangement joins TRBV4-1 to TRBJ1-1; a weak D match, TRBD1 (6 bases). Germline lookup yields CDR1 MGHRA and CDR2 YSYEKL. V was clipped by 1 base and J by 0 bases, with 6 bases between them. The CDR3 is 14 amino acids. CDR3 DNA sequence: TGCGCCAGCAGCCAAGGGGACATGAACACTGAAGCTTTCTTT. Protein product: CASSQGDMNTEAFF.

This chain joins TRBV9 and TRBJ2-7, with 7 bases lining up with TRBD1. V lost 4 bases, J lost 7 bases, and 11 bases stayed unmatched. CDR3 length: 14 amino acids. Per the germline V gene, CDR1 is SGDLS and CDR2 is YYNGEE. CDR3 amino acids: CASSPSGQVWEQYF. CDR3 nucleotide sequence: TGTGCCAGCAGCCCCTCCGGACAGGTCTGGGAGCAGTACTTC.